This TCR beta chain came from a study of blood T cells in healthy people across ages. Overall study results and limits: Diversity estimates drawn from one million T cells were deemed underestimates. Older individuals had lower TCR beta diversity per million T cells (the decline was roughly linear).

This clonotype was picked up a small number of times. What it recognizes is unknown. With a J-beta primer mix and a sample-barcoded 5' primer, a second PCR ran about 6 to 11 cycles. TCRdb re-called the 5' RACE reads through MiXCR, storing one row per CDR3 protein. The sample consists of about 640,000 distinct CDR3 sequences, around three fifths of them appearing once. V was clipped by 4 bases and J by 3 bases; unmatched bases: 7. Germline V CDR1 and CDR2: MNHEY, SVGEGT. This CDR3 is built from 15 residues. Every sample yielded at least 6.5 million isolated PBMCs. The genes are TRBV6-2 or TRBV6-3 and TRBJ1-2; TRBD1 matches at 8 bases. The source is a man aged 55 to 70 in good health. The sample was blood. This CDR3 reads CASSWPGGFDYGYTF. The CDR3 coding sequence is TGTGCCAGCAGTTGGCCAGGGGGCTTCGACTATGGCTACACCTTC.